This T cell receptor beta chain was observed in a study of cytomegalovirus exposure and HLA in healthy donors. At the level of the study: The approximately 660 first-cohort repertoires shared a platform with the approximately 130 validation repertoires, as reported in a later analysis.

Data came from immunoSEQ multiplex PCR; TCRdb stores just in-frame clones and leaves some out. The profile shows fewer than 400,000 clones, nearly 90% of them singletons. Unmatched junction bases numbered 12, after V lost 5 bases and J lost 5 bases. Germline V lookup: CDR1 SGHVS, CDR2 FQNEAQ. CDR3 size: 17 residues. This chain connects TRBV7-8 to TRBJ2-2, with 9 bases that match TRBD2. The sequencing sample was made of PBMCs. This clonotype originated in a man aged 30 to 45 in good health and CMV-seronegative. CDR3 residues: CASSAVVAGGLTGELFF. CDR3 sequence (DNA): TGTGCCAGCAGCGCCGTAGTGGCGGGGGGGCTAACCGGGGAGCTGTTTTTT.